What follows are 32 T cell receptor beta chains derived from one specimen sequenced in a study of blood T cell repertoires in COVID-19. Libraries were prepared by immunoSEQ multiplex PCR; TCRdb keeps only in-frame clonotypes and omits some of them. The sample includes roughly 45,000 clones, approximately 87% of them seen just once. The sample taken for sequencing was peripheral blood. The receptors were gathered from a human donor in a cohort sampled during active COVID-19.

This clone was seen only once. The chain is built from TRBV19 and TRBJ1-6; D might be TRBD1 (6 bases). The germline gives CDR1 LNHDA, CDR2 SQIVND (reference sequence). V lost 4 bases and J lost 8, with 18 bases in between. The CDR3 totals 16 residues. The CDR3 coding sequence is TGTGCCAGTAGTACCCTTCAGGACAGTATCGATTCACCCCTCCACTTT. Protein product: CASSTLQDSIDSPLHF.

This clone was seen just once. The rearrangement uses TRBV9 and TRBJ2-7; TRBD1 matches at 12 bases. The germline gives CDR1 SGDLS, CDR2 YYNGEE. CDR3 size: 16 residues. After removal of 2 bases from V and 6 bases from J, the junction contained 9 bases not matched to a gene. The CDR3 coding sequence is TGTGCCAGCAGCGTGGGACCCGGGACAGGGGGCTCCGAGCAGTACTTC. Its translation: CASSVGPGTGGSEQYF.

The gene calls are TRBV10-3 and TRBJ1-2, with TRBD1 matching over 7 bases. The CDR3 is 15 residues long. Trimming at V came to 2 bases and at J to 2 bases, leaving 5 bases not matched to a gene. Per the germline V gene, CDR1 is ENHRY and CDR2 is SYGVKD. The chain's CDR3 is CAISETQTGNYGYTF. In DNA, the CDR3 is TGTGCCATCAGTGAGACACAGACAGGGAACTATGGCTACACCTTC.

This rearrangement joins TRBV9 to TRBJ2-7; 9 bases fit TRBD1. The CDR3 is 15 amino acids. J gave up 1 base and V 3 bases, and 5 bases lay outside the gene matches. CDR1 and CDR2 from the germline V gene are SGDLS and YYNGEE. CDR3 region: CASSEGQGASYEQYF. The DNA of the CDR3 is TGTGCCAGCAGCGAGGGACAGGGCGCGTCCTACGAGCAGTACTTC.

The genes are TRBV27 and TRBJ1-2; D gene unclear. Trimming pared 8 bases from V and 8 bases from J, leaving 18 bases between. There are 13 residues in the CDR3. Germline CDR1 and CDR2: MNHEY and SMNVEV (reference sequence). CDR3 DNA: TGTGCCAGCGGGCCCCCAGAGTTCTCCGGCTACACCTTC. This translates into CASGPPEFSGYTF.

This clone was counted once. Written as DNA, the CDR3 is TGCGCCAGCAGCTTGGCCGGACGGGGTCCCTCTGGAAACACCATATATTTT. Translated: CASSLAGRGPSGNTIYF. The rearrangement uses TRBV5-1 and TRBJ1-3; D call uncertain. The CDR3 is 17 residues long. The V and J ends lost 0 bases and 0 bases respectively, with 13 bases between them. Germline V lookup: CDR1 SGHRS, CDR2 YFSETQ. Using reference TRBV5-1 and TRBJ1-3 for the parts outside the CDR3, the full variable domain is KAGVTQTPRYLIKTRGQQVTLSCSPISGHRSVSWYQQTPGQGLQFLFEYFSETQRNKGNFPGRFSGRQFSNSRSEMNVSTLELGDSALYLCASSLAGRGPSGNTIYFGEGSWLTVV.

The rearrangement uses TRBV9 and TRBJ1-1, with a weak D call TRBD1 (6 bases). Trimming pared 0 bases from V and 0 bases from J, leaving 6 bases between. The CDR3 has 14 amino acids. From germline, CDR1 is SGDLS and CDR2 YYNGEE. CDR3 in DNA: TGTGCCAGCAGCGTAGGGGACATGAACACTGAAGCTTTCTTT. This encodes CASSVGDMNTEAFF.

This chain links TRBV11-1 with TRBJ1-1; D is unresolved. This CDR3 is built from 15 residues. The V gene's germline CDR1 is SGHAT and CDR2 FQDESV (reference sequence). V lost 1 base to trimming and J lost 4 bases, with 13 bases between them. In DNA, the CDR3 is TGTGCCAGCAGCTTAGGGGAGGGAGCTGGCACTGAAGCTTTCTTT. This translates into CASSLGEGAGTEAFF.

The V gene is TRBV18, the J gene TRBJ2-6; 11 bases are a match to TRBD2. The CDR3 contains 18 residues. V lost 6 bases, J lost 0 bases, and 7 bases stayed unmatched. Per germline, CDR1 KGHSH and CDR2 LQKENI. This chain's CDR3 is CASSHIAGGISGANVLTF. CDR3 nucleotide sequence: TGTGCCAGCTCGCACATAGCGGGGGGGATCTCTGGGGCCAACGTCCTGACTTTC.

This clone is a singleton in its sample. The rearrangement joins TRBV4-3 to TRBJ1-2; D remains unclear. The CDR3 consists of 13 residues. CDR1 and CDR2 from the germline V gene are LGHNA and YSLEER. V was trimmed by 1 base and J by 2 bases, leaving 5 bases between them. In nucleotides, the CDR3 is TGCGCCAGCAGCCAAGGGCAGAACTATGGCTACACCTTC. Residues: CASSQGQNYGYTF.

This clone was recorded once. The J gene is TRBJ2-7, the V gene TRBV4-3; the match to TRBD2 covers 7 bases. With V trimmed by 1 base and J by 3 bases, 6 bases remained unmatched. Per the germline V gene, CDR1 is LGHNA and CDR2 is YSLEER. The CDR3 has 15 residues. Here the CDR3 DNA reads TGCGCCAGCAGCCAAGCGATCAGCGGGGACTACGAGCAGTACTTC. Translating it yields CASSQAISGDYEQYF.

The chain joins TRBV10-3 to TRBJ1-3; D unresolved. This CDR3 is 17 amino acids long. The germline CDR1 and CDR2 sequences are ENHRY and SYGVKD. V lost 0 bases to trimming and J lost 6 bases, with 18 bases between them. The CDR3: CAISESLAGILLNTIYF. In DNA, the CDR3 is TGTGCCATCAGTGAGTCTCTTGCGGGTATTCTTCTAAACACCATATATTTT.

The J gene is TRBJ2-7, the V gene TRBV3-1 (or the pseudogene TRBV3-2); TRBD2 matches at 11 bases. This CDR3 is built from 16 residues. After removal of 4 bases from V and 2 bases from J, the junction contained 7 bases not matched to a gene. Germline V gene data show CDR1 as LGHDT and CDR2 as YNNKEL (reference sequence). CDR3 loop: CASSRGLAGGPYEQYF. CDR3 coding DNA: TGTGCCAGCAGCCGTGGGCTAGCGGGGGGACCCTACGAGCAGTACTTC.

The genes are TRBV29-1 and TRBJ2-6; a weak D match, TRBD1 (5 bases). This CDR3 is 14 amino acids long. Trimming removed 4 bases from V and 4 bases from J, with 11 bases in between. Germline V gives CDR1 SQVTM, CDR2 ANQGSEA. CDR3 protein: CSVGNRSGANVLTF. The CDR3, as DNA: TGCAGCGTTGGGAACAGGTCCGGGGCCAACGTCCTGACTTTC.

The chain employs TRBV29-1 and TRBJ1-2; D perhaps matches TRBD1 (6 bases). This CDR3 has 15 residues. Germline loops: CDR1 SQVTM, CDR2 ANQGSEA. Trimming shortened V by 3 bases and J by 0 bases, and 14 bases separated the two germline ends. CDR3 DNA sequence: TGCAGCGTTGATGAGGGACAACCCGCTAACTATGGCTACACCTTC. Translated: CSVDEGQPANYGYTF. The complete variable domain, with remaining parts taken from reference TRBV29-1 and TRBJ1-2, reads SAVISQKPSRDICQRGTSLTIQCQVDSQVTMMFWYRQQPGQSLTLIATANQGSEATYESGFVIDKFPISRPNLTFSTLTVSNMSPEDSSIYLCSVDEGQPANYGYTFGSGTRLTVV.

This rearrangement joins TRBV7-9 to TRBJ1-2, with 12 bases aligning to TRBD1. Germline V CDR1 and CDR2: SEHNR, FQNEAQ (reference sequence). Trimming removed 2 bases from V and 8 bases from J; junction bases left unmatched: 9. The CDR3 is 16 residues long. The CDR3 is CASSLTGTGGSSGYTF. The CDR3 nucleotides are TGTGCCAGCAGCTTAACCGGGACAGGGGGCTCTAGCGGCTACACCTTC.

This clone was seen a few times. The J gene is TRBJ1-1, the V gene TRBV7-2; D is uncertain. CDR3 length: 13 amino acids. The ends were cut back, 1 base at V and 3 bases at J, with 6 bases in the middle. CDR1 and CDR2 (germline): SGHTA, FQGNSA. This CDR3 reads CASSLGTYTEAFF. The DNA for the CDR3 is TGTGCCAGCAGCTTAGGGACTTACACTGAAGCTTTCTTT.

The chain joins TRBV6-5 to TRBJ1-4; D might be TRBD1 (6 bases). The CDR3 runs 15 residues. Trimming removed 8 bases from V and 5 bases from J, with 18 bases in between. CDR1 is MNHEY, CDR2 SVGAGI, per germline. CDR3 nucleotides: TGTGCCAGCCGGTTGACCGGGACACAAAATGAAAAACTGTTTTTT. This codes for CASRLTGTQNEKLFF.

The chain combines TRBV11-3 with TRBJ2-5, with D uncertain. CDR1 and CDR2 (germline): SGHNT, YENEEA. The V gene lost 2 bases and the J gene lost 5 bases, with 9 bases spanning the gap. There are 13 residues in the CDR3. Here the CDR3 DNA reads TGTGCCAGCAGCTTACTAGGTGGCGAGACCCAGTACTTC. Its protein product is CASSLLGGETQYF.

The chain recombines TRBV4-1 with TRBJ2-7; tentatively, D is TRBD1 (7 bases). The CDR3 is made up of 12 amino acids. The germline gives CDR1 MGHRA, CDR2 YSYEKL. Trimming shortened V by 4 bases and J by 6 bases, and 10 bases separated the two germline ends. The CDR3 sequence: CASSPQGGEQYF. In nucleotides, the CDR3 is TGCGCCAGCAGCCCGCAGGGGGGCGAGCAGTACTTC.

The CDR3 sequence: CATSRDPLDSSYEQYF. The CDR3 DNA follows: TGTGCCACCAGCAGAGATCCGTTAGACAGTTCCTACGAGCAGTACTTC. This chain connects TRBV15 to TRBJ2-7; a possible D gene is TRBD1 (5 bases). The CDR3 spans 16 residues. Trimming pared 0 bases from V and 1 base from J, leaving 13 bases between. From germline, CDR1 is LNHNV and CDR2 YYDKDF (reference sequence).

The V call is TRBV30, the J call TRBJ1-2, with 8 bases identical to TRBD1. V trimming: 3 bases; J trimming: 2 bases; junction bases outside the gene matches: 8. CDR3 size: 15 residues. CDR1 is GTSNPN and CDR2 is SVGIG in the germline V gene (reference sequence). The CDR3 region has the DNA TGTGCCTGGAGGACAGGGGACTTGAGAAACTATGGCTACACCTTC. It translates to CAWRTGDLRNYGYTF.

The chain is built from TRBV2 and TRBJ1-6, with D maybe TRBD1 (5 bases). V was pared by 1 base and J by 14 bases, with 21 bases between. CDR1 is SNHLY and CDR2 is FYNNEI in the germline V gene. This CDR3 contains 16 residues. CDR3 amino acids: CASSEVLARELATLHF. CDR3 sequence (DNA): TGTGCCAGCAGTGAAGTACTGGCCAGGGAATTGGCAACCCTCCACTTT. The complete variable domain, with remaining parts taken from reference TRBV2 and TRBJ1-6, reads EPEVTQTPSHQVTQMGQEVILRCVPISNHLYFYWYRQILGQKVEFLVSFYNNEISEKSEIFDDQFSVERPDGSNFTLKIRSTKLEDSAMYFCASSEVLARELATLHFGNGTRLTVT.

The chain has TRBV5-1 and TRBJ1-1; D gene ambiguous. V was cut by 0 bases and J by 0 bases, with 6 bases left in between. Germline CDR1 is SGHRS and CDR2 is YFSETQ. The CDR3 totals 14 residues. The CDR3: CASSLGHVNTEAFF. CDR3 sequence (DNA): TGCGCCAGCAGCTTGGGACATGTGAACACTGAAGCTTTCTTT.

The chain links TRBV6-6 to TRBJ1-1; D ambiguous. The germline CDR1 and CDR2 sequences are MNHNY and SVGAGI (reference sequence). The CDR3 is made up of 15 amino acids. The ends were cut back, 4 bases at V and 0 bases at J, with 12 bases in the middle. CDR3: CASSFTGRLNTEAFF. In nucleotides, the CDR3 is TGTGCCAGCAGTTTCACGGGTCGGCTGAACACTGAAGCTTTCTTT.

The chain combines TRBV3-1 (or the pseudogene TRBV3-2) with TRBJ1-1; D gene uncertain. The CDR3 covers 17 residues. V lost 0 bases and J lost 1, with 15 bases in between. CDR1 LGHDT and CDR2 YNNKEL come from the germline V gene (reference sequence). In DNA form, the CDR3 reads TGTGCCAGCAGCCAAGATTCAAGTAGTCGGGGGAACACTGAAGCTTTCTTT. As protein: CASSQDSSSRGNTEAFF.

The chain employs TRBV9 and TRBJ1-1, with D possibly matching TRBD1 (5 bases). Germline CDR1 SGDLS, CDR2 YYNGEE. The CDR3 contains 13 residues. Trimming removed 7 bases from V and 0 bases from J, with 10 bases in between. DNA of the CDR3: TGTGCCAGCCACGGAGGGGTGAACACTGAAGCTTTCTTT. Its translation is CASHGGVNTEAFF.

This sequence joins TRBV18 and TRBJ2-7; TRBD2 matches at 8 bases. Looked up from germline, CDR1 is KGHSH and CDR2 is LQKENI. V dropped 6 bases and J dropped 4; count of bases not matched to a gene: 11. This CDR3 is built from 15 residues. Here the CDR3 DNA reads TGTGCCAGCTCGCCCTCGGGAGGGCATCAATACGAGCAGTACTTC. Its translation is CASSPSGGHQYEQYF.

The rearrangement joins TRBV29-1 to TRBJ2-7; TRBD1 aligns across 9 bases. Germline values: CDR1 SQVTM, CDR2 ANQGSEA. J gave up 1 base and V 4 bases, and 2 bases lay outside the gene matches. CDR3 length: 13 amino acids. The CDR3 DNA reads as TGCAGCGTTGCCGGGACAGGGTCCTACGAGCAGTACTTC. Translated: CSVAGTGSYEQYF.

The CDR3 protein is CASSLGGGQGNEQYF. Written as DNA, the CDR3 is TGTGCCAGCAGCTTAGGGGGGGGACAGGGGAACGAGCAGTACTTC. The chain carries TRBV7-2 and TRBJ2-7; 10 bases fit TRBD1. The CDR3 sequence is 15 residues long. V gave up 1 base and J gave up 5 bases; unmatched junction bases: 5. Germline V CDR1 and CDR2: SGHTA, FQGNSA.

This clone appeared a few times. The chain joins TRBV5-4 to TRBJ1-1; 7 bases align to TRBD1. The CDR3 extends over 15 amino acids. Looked up from germline, CDR1 is SGHNT and CDR2 is YYREEE (reference sequence). Germline trimming cut 3 bases from V and 11 bases from J; bases unmatched to any gene: 16. Written as DNA, the CDR3 is TGTGCCAGCAGCTACCGAGAGACAGGGACAAGTAGGGCTTTCTTT. Its protein is CASSYRETGTSRAFF.

The genes are TRBV6-2 or TRBV6-3 and TRBJ2-6, with 8 bases matching TRBD1. The V gene end was trimmed by 0 bases and the J gene end by 0 bases; junction bases not matched to a gene: 7. The germline gives CDR1 MNHEY, CDR2 SVGEGT. This CDR3 has 19 residues. As DNA, the CDR3 is TGTGCCAGCAGTTACTCGGGTGGGACAGGCTCCTCTGGGGCCAACGTCCTGACTTTC. As protein: CASSYSGGTGSSGANVLTF.